Listed below are T cell receptor beta chains from one sample, sequenced in a study of neurological immune-mediated disorders. TCRdb independently ran MiXCR on the 5' RACE reads; one entry per CDR3 protein. In the table there are some 30,000 distinct CDR3 sequences, roughly 23% of which are singletons. The specimen sequenced was CD4+ T cells from blood. Receptor source: a man aged 50-60 years with HTLV-1-associated myelopathy (HAM/TSP). The CDR3 runs from the conserved cysteine through the conserved F or W. Fields, in order: J gene, V gene, clone size, D gene, CDR3 protein, CDR3 DNA. D genes are given only for firm matches. Clone size, where shown, is once, few, many, or a class for clones that have expanded.

TRBJ1-1	TRBV5-5	few	-	CASSLEGGVNTEAFF	TGTGCCAGCAGCTTGGAGGGCGGAGTGAACACTGAAGCTTTCTTT
TRBJ1-6	TRBV15	many	-	CATSRDLGGPGSPLHF	TGTGCCACCAGCAGAGATCTCGGGGGGCCCGGATCACCCCTCCACTTT
TRBJ2-1	TRBV7-2	many	-	CASSYGPAYSSYNEQFF	TGTGCCAGCAGCTACGGGCCTGCCTATAGCTCCTACAATGAGCAGTTCTTC
TRBJ1-1	TRBV18	many	TRBD1	CASSPRDRGSTEAFF	TGTGCCAGCTCACCACGGGACAGGGGGTCGACAGAAGCTTTCTTT
TRBJ2-2	TRBV5-1	-	TRBD1	CASSEGQGANGEPFF	TGCGCCAGCAGCGAGGGACAGGGGGCTAACGGGGAGCCGTTTTTT
TRBJ2-1	TRBV5-1	once	-	CASTPLSPTSSYNEQFF	TGCGCCAGCACCCCCCTCAGCCCAACCAGCTCCTACAATGAGCAGTTCTTC
TRBJ2-7	TRBV14	many	-	CASSQKQGPYEQYF	TGTGCCAGCAGCCAGAAACAGGGCCCCTACGAGCAGTACTTC
TRBJ2-1	TRBV20-1	many	-	CSARGKTVTYNEQFF	TGCAGTGCCCGGGGGAAGACTGTTACCTACAATGAGCAGTTCTTC
TRBJ1-4	TRBV6-6	-	-	CASSYRGATNEKLFF	TGTGCCAGCAGTTACCGCGGCGCAACTAATGAAAAACTGTTTTTT
TRBJ1-2	TRBV12-3/TRBV12-4	many	-	CASSAGTYYGYTF	TGTGCCAGCAGCGCCGGGACCTACTATGGCTACACCTTC
TRBJ2-1	TRBV7-8	-	TRBD2	CATRRAGGLGEQFF	TGTGCCACTCGCCGGGCGGGGGGGCTGGGTGAGCAGTTCTTC
TRBJ2-4	TRBV6-5	many	-	CASSETPAKNIQYF	TGTGCCAGCAGTGAGACTCCAGCCAAAAACATTCAGTACTTC
TRBJ1-4	TRBV5-1	many	TRBD1	CASSSPTGDKEKLFF	TGCGCCAGCAGCTCGCCGACAGGGGATAAGGAAAAACTGTTTTTT
TRBJ2-2	TRBV5-1	many	-	CASSLVGSSNTGELFF	TGCGCCAGCAGCTTGGTGGGCAGTTCGAACACCGGGGAGCTGTTTTTT
TRBJ2-3	TRBV6-1	many	-	CASSEAPTPGDTQYF	TGTGCCAGCAGTGAGGCCCCAACCCCGGGGGATACGCAGTATTTT
TRBJ1-2	TRBV27	-	TRBD1	CASSLGRTGAYGYTF	TGTGCCAGCAGTTTGGGAAGGACAGGAGCTTATGGCTACACCTTC
TRBJ2-1	TRBV12-3/TRBV12-4	-	TRBD2	CASSLGTRGGNEQFF	TGTGCCAGCAGTTTAGGGACTAGGGGAGGTAATGAGCAGTTCTTC
TRBJ2-2	TRBV7-3	many	-	CASRPGQNTGELFF	TGTGCCAGCAGACCGGGACAGAACACCGGGGAGCTGTTTTTT
TRBJ1-2	TRBV9	many	-	CASSVGANYGYTF	TGTGCCAGCAGCGTGGGGGCGAACTATGGCTACACCTTC
TRBJ2-1	TRBV5-1	many	-	CASSLGGNEQFF	TGTGCCAGCAGTTTAGGTGGAAATGAGCAGTTCTTC
TRBJ2-5	TRBV12-3/TRBV12-4	many	-	CASSLVPQEGDQYF	TGTGCCAGCAGTTTAGTCCCCCAGGAGGGAGACCAGTACTTC
TRBJ1-2	TRBV27	many	-	CASSPLGVYSGYTF	TGTGCCAGCAGCCCGCTTGGGGTCTATAGTGGCTACACCTTC
TRBJ1-4	TRBV18	many	-	CASSPLVGTNEKLFF	TGTGCCAGCTCACCTCTTGTGGGGACTAATGAAAAACTGTTTTTT
TRBJ1-1	TRBV5-1	-	-	CASRDGTKNTEAFF	TGCGCCAGCAGGGACGGAACAAAGAACACTGAAGCTTTCTTT
TRBJ2-7	TRBV5-1	medium-sized	-	CASSSRTSPAFYEQYF	TGCGCCAGCAGCTCCCGGACAAGTCCGGCCTTCTACGAGCAGTACTTC
TRBJ2-1	TRBV5-1	many	-	CASTLNQGSSYNEQFF	TGCGCCAGCACCTTGAATCAGGGTAGCTCCTACAATGAGCAGTTCTTC
TRBJ1-3	TRBV12-5	many	-	CASEKGDYGNTIYF	TGTGCTAGCGAGAAGGGAGATTACGGAAACACCATATATTTT
TRBJ2-7	TRBV9	-	-	CASSPTVYSYEQYF	TGTGCCAGCAGCCCGACAGTTTACAGCTACGAGCAGTACTTC
TRBJ2-3	TRBV7-9	few	-	CASRSGVLTDTQYF	TGTGCCAGCAGGTCGGGGGTCCTCACAGATACGCAGTATTTT
TRBJ2-1	TRBV3-1	many	-	CASSQTRSSYNEQFF	TGTGCCAGCAGCCAAACGAGGAGCTCCTACAATGAGCAGTTCTTC
TRBJ1-6	TRBV18	many	-	CASSPTGRGSPLHF	TGTGCCAGCTCACCAACAGGGAGGGGTTCACCCCTCCACTTT
TRBJ1-2	TRBV5-6	-	-	CASSLEAEYGYTF	TGTGCCAGCAGCTTGGAGGCGGAATATGGGTACACCTTC